This T cell receptor beta chain stems from a study of blood T cell repertoires in COVID-19. Study information: Specimens from acute and convalescent COVID-19 originated in the United States, Italy and Spain. In each case, the material was cDNA or gDNA derived from T cells, B-cell-depleted T cells, or PBMCs.

Authors' analysis steps: Nucleated cell counts were estimated from reference gene primer amplification. TCRdb's copy holds only in-frame clones and misses some; the assay was immunoSEQ multiplex PCR. The V and J calls and the clone size are those of that table, but D and trimming were determined from the DNA. The table has 100,000 to 150,000 clones, roughly 80% seen once. This receptor was taken from a woman aged 25 to 39 who had recovered from COVID-19. Sequenced input: peripheral blood.

CDR3 loop: CASRGQALTEAFF. Here the CDR3 DNA reads TGTGCCAGCAGAGGACAGGCCCTCACTGAAGCTTTCTTT. The chain couples TRBV2 to TRBJ1-1, with TRBD1 matching 7 bases. The CDR3 is 13 amino acids. J gave up 4 bases and V 6 bases, and 5 bases lay outside the gene matches. The germline V gene encodes CDR1 SNHLY and CDR2 FYNNEI.